The TCR beta chain under discussion was sequenced for a study of patients and donors after allogeneic stem cell transplantation. Each CDR3 protein is one row after TCRdb ran MiXCR on the RT-PCR reads. The sample lists about 2,600 distinct CDR3 sequences; 17% were seen once. V dropped 2 bases and J dropped 0 bases, with 8 bases sitting between them. CDR1 is MDHEN, CDR2 SYDVKM, per germline. The CDR3 has 15 amino acids. This sequence originates from a human donor who was either an allogeneic HSCT recipient or a stem cell or donor lymphocyte infusion donor (not recorded which). It is not recorded whose cells these are; they may come from a transplant donor. The material sequenced was blood, either unsorted or a sorted T cell fraction (not recorded which). The gene calls are TRBV28 and TRBJ1-3; D is ambiguous. In DNA, the CDR3 is TGTGCCAGCAGTTTAATACCCGGCTCTGGAAACACCATATATTTT. Its translation is CASSLIPGSGNTIYF.